The 13 T cell receptor beta chains presented below share a single source sample, sequenced in a study of Graves' ophthalmopathy and Graves' hyperthyroidism. The authors amplified TCR beta CDR3 regions, and they did so from RNA transcripts for repertoire sequencing. An initial RT-PCR round employing HTBI primers preceded a second-round multiplex PCR. Each CDR3 protein gets one entry after TCRdb re-called the multiplex PCR reads with MiXCR. The sample includes under 350,000 distinct CDR3 sequences, roughly a sixth of them seen just once. The sequenced sample was peripheral blood. Receptors were obtained from an adult man with Graves' ophthalmopathy.

The V call is TRBV6-1, the J call TRBJ2-7; D possibly corresponds to TRBD1 (5 bases). V lost 3 bases and J lost 3, with 9 bases in between. CDR1 and CDR2 from the germline V gene are MNHNS and SASEGT. The CDR3 loop spans 13 amino acids. The DNA of the CDR3 is TGTGCCAGCAGTGACAGGGTGGGCTACGAGCAGTACTTC. Translating gives CASSDRVGYEQYF.

This clonotype occurred many times. The J gene is TRBJ1-1, the V gene TRBV7-2, with no clear D. The CDR3 has 15 amino acids. The germline V and J ends were trimmed by 5 bases and 0 bases, with 13 bases remaining between them. Germline CDR1 and CDR2: SGHTA and FQGNSA. DNA for the CDR3: TGTGCCAGCAGCCTATACGACGGACTGAACACTGAAGCTTTCTTT. This encodes CASSLYDGLNTEAFF.

There are many counts of this clonotype. The V call is TRBV14, the J call TRBJ2-7; D possibly corresponds to TRBD1 (6 bases). The CDR3 spans 14 residues. Per germline, CDR1 SGHDN and CDR2 FVKESK. V lost 2 bases and J 6 bases, leaving 14 bases between the germline ends. The CDR3 reads CASSQTGTTGEQYF. In DNA form, the CDR3 reads TGTGCCAGCAGCCAAACCGGGACAACGGGCGAGCAGTACTTC.

The rearrangement joins TRBV29-1 to TRBJ2-5; 8 bases match TRBD1. The junction had 2 bases not matched to a gene; V was cut back by 2 bases and J by 3 bases. CDR3 size: 13 residues. Germline lookup yields CDR1 SQVTM and CDR2 ANQGSEA. The CDR3 DNA sequence: TGCAGCGTTGAAAGGGACAGGAAAGAGACCCAGTACTTC. It is translated as CSVERDRKETQYF. Based on the CDR3 plus reference TRBV29-1 and TRBJ2-5, the full variable domain is SAVISQKPSRDICQRGTSLTIQCQVDSQVTMMFWYRQQPGQSLTLIATANQGSEATYESGFVIDKFPISRPNLTFSTLTVSNMSPEDSSIYLCSVERDRKETQYFGPGTRLLVL.

This clonotype was observed a few times. The CDR3 coding sequence is TGTGCCAGCAGCTCGACAGGGGATCTTTCACCCCTCCACTTT. Protein product: CASSSTGDLSPLHF. The J gene is TRBJ1-6, the V gene TRBV7-2; 8 bases are shared with TRBD1. V shed 4 bases and J 9 bases; nucleotides not matched to a gene: 5. This CDR3 has 14 residues. Germline V CDR1 and CDR2: SGHTA, FQGNSA.

This clonotype has at least ten counts. The chain uses TRBV7-2 and TRBJ2-5; D perhaps matches TRBD1 (6 bases). The germline gives CDR1 SGHTA, CDR2 FQGNSA. The V and J ends lost 0 bases and 4 bases respectively, with 18 bases between them. This CDR3 is 17 amino acids long. The CDR3 DNA sequence: TGTGCCAGCAGCTTAGCGGGGGCAGAACCCCAAGTAGAGACCCAGTACTTC. Protein sequence: CASSLAGAEPQVETQYF.

V is TRBV5-1 and J is TRBJ1-1; no definite D call. The V gene's germline CDR1 is SGHRS and CDR2 YFSETQ. There are 14 residues in the CDR3. V lost 2 bases and J 1 base, leaving 9 bases between the germline ends. The CDR3 coding sequence is TGCGCCAGCAGCTTATTAGTGTGGAACACTGAAGCTTTCTTT. This gives the protein CASSLLVWNTEAFF.

This clonotype was counted many times. CDR3: CASSRQKEPWETQYF. The CDR3 DNA follows: TGTGCCAGCAGCCGCCAAAAGGAACCCTGGGAGACCCAGTACTTC. This chain links TRBV27 with TRBJ2-5, with D unresolved. CDR3 length: 15 residues. Germline CDR1 and CDR2: MNHEY and SMNVEV (reference sequence). The V and J ends lost 6 bases and 5 bases respectively, with 19 bases between them.

The V call is TRBV2, the J call TRBJ1-1; D not certain. The V end lost 8 bases, the J end lost 2 bases, and 12 bases lay between the germline ends. The CDR3 length is 13 residues. Germline CDR1 and CDR2: SNHLY and FYNNEI. As DNA, the CDR3 is TGTGCCAGCCGTCCCGACGAAAACACTGAAGCTTTCTTT. This translates into CASRPDENTEAFF.

This chain connects TRBV6-1 to TRBJ1-3; D is ambiguous. CDR1 is MNHNS, CDR2 SASEGT, per germline. Between the trimmed V and J ends, which lost 6 bases and 0 bases, there was a span of 15 bases. This CDR3 spans 16 amino acids. The CDR3 DNA reads as TGTGCCAGCAGCGCCCGGGATCCGTACTCTGGAAACACCATATATTTT. Its protein is CASSARDPYSGNTIYF.

This clonotype appeared many times. The rearrangement uses TRBV12-3 or TRBV12-4 and TRBJ2-2; 13 bases align to TRBD2. V gave up 5 bases and J gave up 0 bases; unmatched junction bases: 6. The CDR3 is made up of 18 amino acids. The CDR3 DNA sequence: TGTGCCAGCAGTGAGACTAGCGGGAGGATCCCGAACACCGGGGAGCTGTTTTTT. It is translated as CASSETSGRIPNTGELFF.

This clonotype was picked up many times. The chain combines TRBV11-2 with TRBJ2-7; perhaps TRBD2 as D (5 bases). Trimming stripped 5 bases from V and 9 bases from J, with 23 bases between. Germline CDR1 SGHAT, CDR2 FQNNGV. This CDR3 spans 15 amino acids. CDR3 region: CASSTTHDSRGRQYF. CDR3 sequence (DNA): TGTGCCAGCAGCACGACGCATGACTCCAGAGGGAGGCAGTACTTC.

This clonotype has ten or more counts. The chain has TRBV20-1 and TRBJ2-2, with TRBD1 identical over 7 bases. The CDR3 is 14 residues long. CDR1 and CDR2 (germline): DFQATT, SNEGSKA (reference sequence). The V segment lost 1 base and the J segment 8 bases; nucleotides outside the gene matches: 7. For the CDR3, the DNA is TGCAGTGCTAGAGTAACCCAGGGGGTAGGGGAGCTGTTTTTT. This sequence encodes CSARVTQGVGELFF.